This is a list of T cell receptor beta chains from one sample in a study of Siglec-9 on CD8 T cells in melanoma. The method was immunoSEQ multiplex PCR; TCRdb's version includes in-frame clones alone and lacks a portion of them. The sample includes 29,000 or so clones, more than 80% of them seen just once. Sequencing was performed on Siglec-9- CD8+ T cells sorted from blood. All receptors come from a human donor in good health. CDR3s include the opening cysteine and the closing phenylalanine or tryptophan. The order of the fields is clone size, D gene, V gene, J gene, CDR3 protein, CDR3 DNA. The D gene is left open where the match is weak. The listing skips clone size in some rows; elsewhere it reads once, few, many or a size class.

-	-	TRBV28	TRBJ2-5	CASSFASQSLFLETQYF	TGTGCCAGCAGTTTTGCCTCGCAATCCCTTTTTCTGGAGACCCAGTACTTC
-	TRBD2	TRBV5-6	TRBJ2-3	CASSFSGGGKDTQYF	TGTGCCAGCAGTTTTAGCGGGGGCGGGAAGGATACGCAGTATTTT
-	-	TRBV12-5	TRBJ2-3	CASGLVRTRLTLWSDTQYF	TGTGCTAGTGGTTTGGTACGAACCCGACTCACTCTCTGGTCAGATACGCAGTATTTT
-	-	TRBV5-1	TRBJ2-1	CASSLVGSDPYNEQFF	TGCGCCAGCAGCTTGGTAGGTAGCGACCCCTACAATGAGCAGTTCTTC
few	-	TRBV11-2	TRBJ1-6	CASSPLGSPLHF	TGTGCCAGCAGCCCGTTGGGTTCACCCCTCCACTTT
-	-	TRBV11-2	TRBJ1-1	CASSLNSAANTEAFF	TGTGCCAGCAGCTTAAATTCGGCAGCGAACACTGAAGCTTTCTTT
once	-	TRBV7-6	TRBJ2-7	CASSPEPGSYEQYF	TGTGCCAGCAGCCCCGAGCCGGGCTCCTACGAGCAGTACTTC
-	TRBD1	TRBV25-1	TRBJ1-2	CASSVTGDYGYTF	TGTGCCAGCAGTGTAACAGGGGACTATGGCTACACCTTC
-	-	TRBV28	TRBJ1-2	CASSPPRQTYYGYTF	TGTGCCAGCAGTCCCCCGAGACAGACATACTATGGCTACACCTTC
few	-	TRBV19	TRBJ1-1	CASTPTVAYTEAFF	TGTGCCAGTACCCCCACAGTGGCGTACACTGAAGCTTTCTTT
once	TRBD2	TRBV5-1	TRBJ2-1	CASSLSGGTSDKQFF	TGCGCCAGCAGCTTGTCTGGAGGGACTAGCGACAAGCAGTTCTTC
-	TRBD1	TRBV29-1	TRBJ1-4	CSAESGTGNEKLFF	TGCAGCGCCGAATCCGGGACAGGGAATGAAAAACTGTTTTTT
-	-	TRBV2	TRBJ2-1	CATPLAKGGDEQFF	TGTGCCACCCCTCTTGCGAAGGGGGGTGATGAGCAGTTCTTC
-	-	TRBV2	TRBJ1-2	CASSEVGERIRGYTF	TGTGCCAGCAGTGAAGTGGGAGAGAGAATTAGAGGCTACACCTTC
-	-	TRBV7-8	TRBJ1-1	CASSLSGPNIEAFF	TGTGCCAGCAGCTTGTCAGGACCGAACATTGAAGCTTTCTTT
-	TRBD1	TRBV18	TRBJ1-6	CASSPAGQVSYNSPLHF	TGTGCCAGCTCACCAGCCGGACAGGTTTCCTATAATTCACCCCTCCACTTT
once	-	TRBV27	TRBJ2-3	CASSFGGRGDTQYF	TGTGCCAGCAGTTTTGGAGGGAGAGGAGATACGCAGTATTTT
-	-	TRBV10-2	TRBJ1-5	CASRPRGGYQPQHF	TGCGCCAGCAGGCCGCGAGGGGGGTATCAGCCCCAGCATTTT
-	TRBD1	TRBV25-1	TRBJ1-1	CASSAITPQGYTEAFF	TGTGCCAGCAGTGCAATTACCCCACAGGGGTACACTGAAGCTTTCTTT
-	TRBD2	TRBV2	TRBJ2-3	CASTGNELAGAPSTDTQYF	TGTGCCAGCACCGGAAACGAACTAGCGGGGGCACCTAGCACAGATACGCAGTATTTT
-	TRBD1	TRBV2	TRBJ2-1	CASSDRQGSYNEQFF	TGTGCCAGCAGTGACCGACAGGGGTCCTACAATGAGCAGTTCTTC
-	-	TRBV19	TRBJ1-3	CASRFLSSGNTIYF	TGTGCCAGTAGATTCCTGAGCTCTGGAAACACCATATATTTT
-	-	TRBV11-1	TRBJ1-1	CASSPEVWGSDTEAFF	TGTGCCAGCAGCCCAGAGGTCTGGGGCTCCGACACTGAAGCTTTCTTT
-	-	TRBV7-9	TRBJ1-1	CASSLVNVGTEAFF	TGTGCCAGCAGCTTAGTCAACGTGGGCACTGAAGCTTTCTTT
-	TRBD1	TRBV14	TRBJ1-1	CASSQRDRGLNTEAFF	TGTGCCAGCAGCCAACGAGACAGGGGGCTGAACACTGAAGCTTTCTTT
-	-	TRBV5-1	TRBJ2-1	CASSFEGPLSSYNEQFF	TGCGCCAGCAGCTTTGAGGGACCACTAAGCTCCTACAATGAGCAGTTCTTC
few	-	TRBV6-1	TRBJ1-1	CASRPFSTEAFF	TGTGCCAGCCGTCCCTTCAGCACTGAAGCTTTCTTT
-	TRBD1	TRBV27	TRBJ2-3	CASTQGADTQYF	TGTGCCAGCACCCAGGGGGCAGATACGCAGTATTTT
-	-	TRBV4-1	TRBJ1-5	CASSQAGGQPQHF	TGCGCCAGCAGCCAAGCGGGTGGACAGCCCCAGCATTTT
-	-	TRBV18	TRBJ1-1	CASSLTAFEGPPLRGNTEAFF	TGTGCCAGCTCATTAACGGCCTTCGAGGGACCTCCACTTCGGGGGAACACTGAAGCTTTCTTT
-	TRBD1	TRBV10-3	TRBJ1-4	CAISDTGDNEKLFF	TGTGCCATTTCAGACACAGGGGATAATGAAAAACTGTTTTTT
medium-sized	TRBD2	TRBV5-6	TRBJ2-1	CASSDLRGAGSNEQFF	TGTGCCAGCAGCGATCTGCGGGGGGCGGGGAGCAATGAGCAGTTCTTC
-	-	TRBV4-1	TRBJ1-5	CASSQTWGSNQPQHF	TGCGCCAGCAGTCAAACGTGGGGTAGCAATCAGCCCCAGCATTTT
-	-	TRBV29-1	TRBJ2-1	CSVDQGTPTYNEQFF	TGCAGCGTAGACCAGGGGACCCCAACCTACAATGAGCAGTTCTTC
-	-	TRBV6-1	TRBJ1-5	CASSLNSNQPQHF	TGTGCCAGCAGCCTTAATAGCAATCAGCCCCAGCATTTT
-	TRBD1	TRBV11-2	TRBJ2-7	CASSPSGTGPYEQYF	TGTGCCAGCAGCCCTTCCGGGACAGGGCCCTACGAGCAGTACTTC
-	-	TRBV2	TRBJ2-3	CARYGQGTDTQYF	TGTGCCAGATATGGCCAGGGCACAGATACGCAGTATTTT
-	-	TRBV7-9	TRBJ2-3	CASSPGTPEEDTQYF	TGTGCCAGCAGCCCGGGGACCCCCGAAGAAGATACGCAGTATTTT
-	-	TRBV19	TRBJ1-5	CASSASGNQPQHF	TGTGCCAGTAGTGCTTCAGGCAATCAGCCCCAGCATTTT
-	-	TRBV6-4	TRBJ2-1	CASSDSLQRSSYNEQFF	TGTGCCAGCAGTGACTCATTGCAGAGAAGCTCCTACAATGAGCAGTTCTTC
-	-	TRBV6-5	TRBJ1-1	CASSLGQMNTEAFF	TGTGCCAGCAGCTTAGGACAGATGAACACTGAAGCTTTCTTT
-	-	TRBV5-6	TRBJ2-7	CASSFVHTNYEQYF	TGTGCCAGCAGCTTTGTGCACACTAACTACGAGCAGTACTTC
few	-	TRBV7-8	TRBJ2-7	CASSLGQSPSYEQYF	TGTGCCAGCAGCCTAGGACAGTCACCCTCCTACGAGCAGTACTTC
-	-	TRBV4-1	TRBJ2-7	CASSQERGSEQYF	TGCGCCAGCAGCCAAGAAAGGGGTTCCGAGCAGTACTTC
-	TRBD1	TRBV29-1	TRBJ2-1	CSVEPTGGSYNEQFF	TGCAGCGTTGAACCAACAGGGGGCTCCTACAATGAGCAGTTCTTC
once	-	TRBV10-3	TRBJ2-6	CAISGAFSGAGANVLTF	TGTGCCATCAGCGGAGCTTTTTCAGGGGCTGGGGCCAACGTCCTGACTTTC